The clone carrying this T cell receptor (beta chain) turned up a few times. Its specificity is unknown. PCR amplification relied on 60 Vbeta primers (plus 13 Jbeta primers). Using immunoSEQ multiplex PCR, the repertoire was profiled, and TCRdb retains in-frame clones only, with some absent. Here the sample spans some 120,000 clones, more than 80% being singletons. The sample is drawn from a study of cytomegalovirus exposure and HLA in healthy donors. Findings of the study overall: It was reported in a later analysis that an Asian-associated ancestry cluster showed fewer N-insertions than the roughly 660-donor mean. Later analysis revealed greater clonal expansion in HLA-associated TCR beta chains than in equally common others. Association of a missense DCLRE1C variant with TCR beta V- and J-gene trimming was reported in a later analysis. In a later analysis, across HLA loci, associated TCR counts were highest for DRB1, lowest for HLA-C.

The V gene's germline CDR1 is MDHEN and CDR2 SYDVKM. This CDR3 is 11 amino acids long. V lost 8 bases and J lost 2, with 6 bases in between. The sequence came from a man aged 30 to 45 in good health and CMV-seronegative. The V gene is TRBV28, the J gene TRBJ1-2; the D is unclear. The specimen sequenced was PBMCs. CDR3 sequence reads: CASETNYGYTF. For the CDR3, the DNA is TGTGCCAGCGAAACAAACTATGGCTACACCTTC.